These 5 T cell receptor beta chains share one sample of origin, sequenced in a study of blood T cells in healthy people across ages. For the second PCR, which ran for roughly 7 to 11 cycles, a sample-barcoded 5' primer and a J-beta primer mix were used. One entry per CDR3 protein results from TCRdb running MiXCR on the 5' RACE reads. The sample shows around 1,500,000 distinct CDR3 sequences, approximately 28% of them seen only once. The sequenced material came from blood. Receptors were obtained from a woman in her thirties in good health.

This clonotype was seen once. The CDR3 does not close with the conserved phenylalanine or tryptophan, likely indicating a read error. The CDR3 DNA reads as TGTGCCAGCTCACGCACGGACAATCAGCCCCAGCATCTT. It is translated as CASSRTDNQPQHL. The V gene is TRBV18, the J gene TRBJ1-5; D gene uncertain. This CDR3 has 13 residues. V was pared by 4 bases and J by 3 bases, with 7 bases between. Germline CDR1 reads KGHSH; CDR2 reads LQKENI.

This clonotype was picked up a small number of times. CDR3 residues: CASRAGGGREQFF. CDR3 bases: TGTGCCAGCAGGGCGGGCGGGGGACGTGAGCAGTTCTTC. The rearrangement uses TRBV5-4 and TRBJ2-1; 7 bases align to TRBD2. Looked up from germline, CDR1 is SGHNT and CDR2 is YYREEE (reference sequence). The CDR3 spans 13 residues. Germline trimming cut 5 bases from V and 9 bases from J; bases unmatched to any gene: 8.

This clonotype was detected only a few times. The chain is built from TRBV2 and TRBJ2-5, with TRBD1 as a possible D gene (6 bases). Germline lookup yields CDR1 SNHLY and CDR2 FYNNEI. The CDR3 contains 14 residues. V was clipped by 0 bases and J by 11 bases, with 16 bases between them. CDR3 coding DNA: TGTGCCAGCAGTGAAGCGCAGAGGAAGGGGGAGCAGTACTTC. Residues: CASSEAQRKGEQYF.

The chain combines TRBV12-3 or TRBV12-4 with TRBJ1-5; 7 bases map to TRBD1. The CDR3 is made up of 17 amino acids. Trimming cost V 1 base and J 2 bases; bases outside gene matches: 8. CDR3 sequence: CASSLGTGRRGNQPQHF. Here the CDR3 DNA reads TGTGCCAGCAGTTTAGGGACAGGCCGACGGGGCAATCAGCCCCAGCATTTT.

The chain couples TRBV29-1 to TRBJ2-1; the match to TRBD2 covers 7 bases. This CDR3 has 13 residues. V was pared by 3 bases and J by 7 bases, with 6 bases of the junction left unmatched. CDR1 and CDR2 from the germline V gene are SQVTM and ANQGSEA. Here the CDR3 reads CSVERTSVNEQFF. The CDR3 region has the DNA TGCAGCGTTGAGAGGACTAGTGTGAATGAGCAGTTCTTC.